Below, one T cell receptor beta chain is given with its context. Libraries were prepared by immunoSEQ multiplex PCR; TCRdb keeps only in-frame clonotypes and omits some of them. The sample carries roughly 45,000 clones, 92% recorded once. This record belongs to a study of OX40 agonist ivuxolimab in advanced cancers. The V segment lost 2 bases and the J segment 5 bases; nucleotides outside the gene matches: 5. This CDR3 has 14 amino acids. The germline V gene has CDR1 SGHDT and CDR2 YYEEEE. The sequence was obtained from an adult with an advanced solid tumor such as melanoma, head and neck, liver or kidney cancer. The chain employs TRBV5-6 and TRBJ2-7, with 9 bases matching TRBD1. The sample here was CD4+ or CD8+ T cells sorted from blood, taken in a trial of the OX40 agonist ivuxolimab. The CDR3 region has the DNA TGTGCCAGCAGCTTTCCGACAGGGGGGAACGAGCAGTACTTC. Residues: CASSFPTGGNEQYF.